This T cell receptor beta chain was captured by sequencing in a study of blood T cell repertoires in COVID-19. Whole-study context: The origin of the acute and convalescent COVID-19 samples was the United States, Italy and Spain.

Original data processing: Estimation of nucleated cell counts relied on the amplification of reference gene primers. Measured with immunoSEQ multiplex PCR; TCRdb has only the in-frame clones, and not every one. The V and J calls and the clone size are those of that table, but D and trimming were determined from the DNA. The table has 300,000 or so clones, approximately 90% seen once. The study drew participants aged about 18 to 89 years from some 25 US areas. Each recovered donor of Cohort 3 presented with two negative PCRs, clearance, or symptom resolution. Trimming left V 4 bases short and J 3 bases short, with 19 bases between. This CDR3 region has 16 residues. CDR1 and CDR2 from the germline V gene are MGHRA and YSYEKL.

Sample: PBMCs or T cells enriched from blood (not recorded which). The sequence came from a woman younger than 30 who had recovered from COVID-19. The chain carries TRBV4-1 and TRBJ2-7; D possibly corresponds to TRBD1 (6 bases). CDR3 sequence (DNA): TGCGCCAGCAGCCCTTACCCCGCAGGGGACCTCTACGAGCAGTACTTC. Encoded protein: CASSPYPAGDLYEQYF.